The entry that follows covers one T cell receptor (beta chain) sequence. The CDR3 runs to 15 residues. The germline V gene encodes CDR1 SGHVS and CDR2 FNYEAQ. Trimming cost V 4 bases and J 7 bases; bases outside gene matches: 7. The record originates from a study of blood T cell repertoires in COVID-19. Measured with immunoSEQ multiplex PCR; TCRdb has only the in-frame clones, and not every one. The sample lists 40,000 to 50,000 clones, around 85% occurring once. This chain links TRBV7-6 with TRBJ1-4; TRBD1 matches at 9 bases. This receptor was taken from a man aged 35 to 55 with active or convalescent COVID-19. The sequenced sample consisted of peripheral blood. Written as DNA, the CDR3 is TGTGCCAGCAGCTCCCCAGGGACAGGGAGTGAAAAACTGTTTTTT. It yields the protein CASSSPGTGSEKLFF.